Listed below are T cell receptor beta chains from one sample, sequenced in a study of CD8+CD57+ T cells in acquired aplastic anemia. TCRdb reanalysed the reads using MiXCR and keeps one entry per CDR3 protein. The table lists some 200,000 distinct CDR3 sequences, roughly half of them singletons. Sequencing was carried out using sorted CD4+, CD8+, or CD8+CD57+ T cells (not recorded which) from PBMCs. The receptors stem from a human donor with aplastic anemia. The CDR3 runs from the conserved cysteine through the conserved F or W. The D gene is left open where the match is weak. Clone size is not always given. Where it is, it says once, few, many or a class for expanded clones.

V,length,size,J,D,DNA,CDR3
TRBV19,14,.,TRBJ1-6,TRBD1,TGTGCCAGTAGTGGGACAGGGTATAATTCACCTCTCCACTTT,CASSGTGYNSPLHF
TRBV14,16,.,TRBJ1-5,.,TGCGCCAGCAGCCAAGAGGCGGCAGGCAACAATCAGCCCCAGCATTTT,CASSQEAAGNNQPQHF
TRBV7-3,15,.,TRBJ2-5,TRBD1,TGTGCCAGCAGCTTATATGGACAGGGGCAAGAGACCCAGTACTTC,CASSLYGQGQETQYF
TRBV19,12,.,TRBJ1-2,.,TGTGCCAGTAGTAGGGGGCCCTATGGCTACACCTTC,CASSRGPYGYTF
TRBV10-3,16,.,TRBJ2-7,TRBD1,TGTGCCATCAGTGACCCCTCAGGACAGGGGATCTACGAGCAGTACTTC,CAISDPSGQGIYEQYF
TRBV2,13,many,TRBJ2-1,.,TGTGCCAGCAGTGTACGGAACTACAATGAGCAGTTCTTC,CASSVRNYNEQFF
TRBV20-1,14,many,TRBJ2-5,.,TGCAGTGAGTTGAAGGCAGGGGAAGGGGAGACCCAGTACTTC,CSELKAGEGETQYF
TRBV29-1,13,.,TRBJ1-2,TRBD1,TGCAGCGCGCTACGGACAGGGACTCATGGCTACACCTTC,CSALRTGTHGYTF
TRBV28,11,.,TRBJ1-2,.,TGTGCCAGCACGTCTAACGGAGGCTACATCTTC,CASTSNGGYIF
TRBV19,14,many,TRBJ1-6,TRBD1,TGTGCCAGTAGTACGGGACAGGGGAATTCACCCCTCCACTTT,CASSTGQGNSPLHF
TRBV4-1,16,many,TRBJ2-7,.,TGCGCCAGCAGCCAAGAGGCCCAGGGAATCGTCCACGAGCAGTACTTC,CASSQEAQGIVHEQYF
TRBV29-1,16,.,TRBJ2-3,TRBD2,TGCAGCGTTAGACTAGCGGGTTCTTCTAGCACAGATACGCAGTATTTT,CSVRLAGSSSTDTQYF
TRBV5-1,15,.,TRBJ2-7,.,TGCGCCAGCAGCTTGGTATCGACAGGAGACTACGAGCAGTACTTC,CASSLVSTGDYEQYF
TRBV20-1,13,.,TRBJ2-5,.,TGCAGTGCTAGTAGTGTAGGGCAAGAGACCCAGTACTTC,CSASSVGQETQYF
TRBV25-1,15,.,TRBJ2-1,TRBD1,TGTGCCAGCAGTGAATGTGCTACAGGGGTCTATGAGCAGTTCTTC,CASSECATGVYEQFF
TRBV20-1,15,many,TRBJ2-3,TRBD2,TGCAGTGCTCGTCTAGCGGGAGCCTTTCATGATACGCAGTATTTT,CSARLAGAFHDTQYF
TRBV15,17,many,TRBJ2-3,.,TGTGCCACCAGCAGAGATTTAGCTAGACCTAGCACAGATACGCAGTATTTT,CATSRDLARPSTDTQYF
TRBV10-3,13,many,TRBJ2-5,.,TGTGCCATCAGCGGATCCGGCGGGGAGACCCAGTACTTC,CAISGSGGETQYF
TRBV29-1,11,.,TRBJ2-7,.,TGCAGCCAAGACTACCCTTACGAGCAGTACTTC,CSQDYPYEQYF
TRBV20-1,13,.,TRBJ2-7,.,TGCAGTGCTGGAGGAGGAACTTACTACGGGCAGTACTTC,CSAGGGTYYGQYF
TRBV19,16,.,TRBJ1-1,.,TGTGCCAGTAGTATCTTGGGCAGGGGAGTGAACACTGAAGCTTTCTTT,CASSILGRGVNTEAFF
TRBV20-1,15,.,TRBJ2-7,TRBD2,TGCAGTGCTACGGGGAGGGGCGGGAGTAGCTACGAGCAGTACTTC,CSATGRGGSSYEQYF
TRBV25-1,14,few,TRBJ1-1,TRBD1,TGTGCCAGCAGCGCGGGACAGGGAGCCACTGAAGCTTTCTTT,CASSAGQGATEAFF
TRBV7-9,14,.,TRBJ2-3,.,TGTGCCAGCAGCCCCGGGATCGTGACAGATACGCAGTATTTT,CASSPGIVTDTQYF
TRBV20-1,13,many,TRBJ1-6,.,TGCAGTGCTAGAGCAGAGAATAATTCACCCCTCCACTTT,CSARAENNSPLHF
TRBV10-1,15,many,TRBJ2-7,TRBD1,TGCGCCAGCAGTGAGTCGGGCCAGGGGGTGTACGAGCAGTACTTC,CASSESGQGVYEQYF
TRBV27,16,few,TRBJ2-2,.,TGTGCCAGCAGTGCTAGCCGACAGAGGAACACCGGGGAGCTGTTTTTT,CASSASRQRNTGELFF
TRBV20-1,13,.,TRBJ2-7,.,TGCAGTGCTAGTTCGGGCACAGCCTACGAGCAGTACTTC,CSASSGTAYEQYF
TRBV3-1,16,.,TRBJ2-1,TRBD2,TGTGCCAGCAGTCAGGGGCCAGCGGGAGCCTACAATGAGCAGTTCTTC,CASSQGPAGAYNEQFF
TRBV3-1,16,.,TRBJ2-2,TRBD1,TGTGCCAGCAGCCACTCGGACAGGGGCAGCACCGGGGAGCTGTTTTTT,CASSHSDRGSTGELFF
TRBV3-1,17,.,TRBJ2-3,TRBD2,TGTGCCAGCAGCCAGAAAGGGAGCGGGAGGGAAAGGGAGACGCAGTATTTT,CASSQKGSGRERETQYF
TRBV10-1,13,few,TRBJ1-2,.,TGCGCCAGCAGCAGGGACACCAACTATGGCTACACCTTC,CASSRDTNYGYTF
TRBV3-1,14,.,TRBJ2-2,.,TGTGCCAGCAGCCCGGGACCATACACCGGGGAGCTGTTTTTT,CASSPGPYTGELFF
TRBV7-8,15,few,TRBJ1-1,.,TGTGCCAGCAGCCGGGGGGGTTACCTAACTGAGGAAGCTTTCTTT,CASSRGGYLTEEAFF
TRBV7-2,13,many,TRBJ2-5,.,TGTGCCAGCAGCCCCGGTATCCAAGAGACCCAGTACTTC,CASSPGIQETQYF
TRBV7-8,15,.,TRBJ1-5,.,TGTACCAGCAGCGAACAGGGCTATAGCAATCAGCCCCAGCATTTT,CTSSEQGYSNQPQHF
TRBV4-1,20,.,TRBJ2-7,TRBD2,TGCGCCAGCAGCCAAGAAGCTCCCGGGACTAGCGGGCGCCATCCCTACGAGCAGTACTTC,CASSQEAPGTSGRHPYEQYF
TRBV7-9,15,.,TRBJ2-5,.,TGTGCCAGCAGCTACAGACCAGCTACGCAAGAGACCCAGTACTTC,CASSYRPATQETQYF
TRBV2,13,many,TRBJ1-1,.,TGTGCCAGCGGCCAGGGTGAGAACACTGAAGCTTTCTTT,CASGQGENTEAFF
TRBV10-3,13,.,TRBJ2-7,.,TGTGCCATAAACGGGGGACAGCTCGACGAGCAGTACTTC,CAINGGQLDEQYF
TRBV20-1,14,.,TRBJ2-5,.,TGCGGTGCCAGAGCAGTCGGGGGTCAAGAGACCCAGTACTTC,CGARAVGGQETQYF
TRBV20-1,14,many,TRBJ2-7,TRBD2,TGCAGTGCTAGCCTGGGGGGGGAGACCTACGAGCAGTACTTC,CSASLGGETYEQYF
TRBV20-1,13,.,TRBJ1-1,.,TGCAGTGCTAGAGACAGCATGAACACTGAAGCTTTCTTT,CSARDSMNTEAFF
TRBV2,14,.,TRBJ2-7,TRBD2,TGTGCCAGCAGCTCGGGACGGGGGGAATACGAGCAGTACTTC,CASSSGRGEYEQYF
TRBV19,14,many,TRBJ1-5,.,TGTGCCAGTCACCTTGTCGGGATTGCGCAGCCCCAGCATTTT,CASHLVGIAQPQHF
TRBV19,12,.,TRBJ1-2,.,TGTGCCAGTCGAGCGGGCAGCTATGGCTACACCTTC,CASRAGSYGYTF
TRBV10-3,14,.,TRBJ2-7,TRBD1,TGTGCCATCAGGGCGACAGGGGGCGATTACGAGCAGTACTTC,CAIRATGGDYEQYF
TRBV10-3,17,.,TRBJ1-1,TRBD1,TGTGCCATCAGTGAGACCGGGACAGGTCTATATGGCACTGAAGCTTTCTTT,CAISETGTGLYGTEAFF
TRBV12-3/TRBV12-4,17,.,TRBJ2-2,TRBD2,TGTGCCAGCAGTTTCCGGAGAAGCGGGAGCCACACCGGGGAGCTGTTTTTT,CASSFRRSGSHTGELFF